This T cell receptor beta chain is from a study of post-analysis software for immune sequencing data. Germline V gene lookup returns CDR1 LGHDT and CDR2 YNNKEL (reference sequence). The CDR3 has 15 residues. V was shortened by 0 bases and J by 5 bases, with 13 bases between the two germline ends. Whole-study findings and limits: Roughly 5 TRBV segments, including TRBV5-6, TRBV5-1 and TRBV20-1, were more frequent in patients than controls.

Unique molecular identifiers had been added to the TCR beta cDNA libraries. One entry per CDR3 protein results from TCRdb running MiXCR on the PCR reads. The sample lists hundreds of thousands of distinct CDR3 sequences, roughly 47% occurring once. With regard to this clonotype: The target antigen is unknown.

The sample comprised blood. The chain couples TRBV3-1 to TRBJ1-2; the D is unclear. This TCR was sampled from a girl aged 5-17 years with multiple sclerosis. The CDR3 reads CASSQDRVGSYGYTF. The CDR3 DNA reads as TGTGCCAGCAGCCAAGATCGAGTAGGGAGTTATGGCTACACCTTC.